The text below deals with one T cell receptor beta chain. Its antigen is unknown. Both 60 Vbeta primers and 13 Jbeta primers went into the PCR. Produced via immunoSEQ multiplex PCR; TCRdb's table is partial and in-frame only. The sample carries about 150,000 clones, approximately 74% recorded once. Trimming at V came to 2 bases and at J to 6 bases, leaving 4 bases not matched to a gene. CDR3 size: 16 residues. The germline gives CDR1 MGHRA, CDR2 YSYEKL. This sample stems from a study of cytomegalovirus exposure and HLA in healthy donors. Study context: Assignment to the Caucasian-associated ancestry cluster applied to approximately 80% of the 350 to 500 genotyped donors. Study results and caveats: A later analysis found that most CMV-associated TCR beta chains appeared HLA-restricted.

This receptor was identified in a young man in good health and CMV-seronegative. This chain uses TRBV4-1 with TRBJ2-1, with 13 bases lining up with TRBD2. The sequenced material came from PBMCs. Here the CDR3 DNA reads TGCGCCAGCAGCCAAAGACTAGCGGGGGGACCCAATGAGCAGTTCTTC. Translating it yields CASSQRLAGGPNEQFF.